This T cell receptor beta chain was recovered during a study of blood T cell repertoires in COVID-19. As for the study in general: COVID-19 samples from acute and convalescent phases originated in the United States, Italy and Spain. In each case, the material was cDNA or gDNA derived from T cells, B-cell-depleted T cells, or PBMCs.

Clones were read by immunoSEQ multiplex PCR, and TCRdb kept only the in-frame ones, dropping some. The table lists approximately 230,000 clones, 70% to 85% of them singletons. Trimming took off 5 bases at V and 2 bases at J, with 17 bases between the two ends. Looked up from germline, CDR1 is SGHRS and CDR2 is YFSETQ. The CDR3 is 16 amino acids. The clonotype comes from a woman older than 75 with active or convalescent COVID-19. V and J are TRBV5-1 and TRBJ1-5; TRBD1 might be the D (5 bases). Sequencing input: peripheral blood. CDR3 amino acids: CASSRGETGGNQPQHF. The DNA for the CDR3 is TGCGCCAGCAGTCGGGGGGAGACTGGGGGCAATCAGCCCCAGCATTTT. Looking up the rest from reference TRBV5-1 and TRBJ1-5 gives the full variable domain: KAGVTQTPRYLIKTRGQQVTLSCSPISGHRSVSWYQQTPGQGLQFLFEYFSETQRNKGNFPGRFSGRQFSNSRSEMNVSTLELGDSALYLCASSRGETGGNQPQHFGDGTRLSIL.